The TCR beta chain described here comes from a study of cytomegalovirus exposure and HLA in healthy donors. General study points: It was likely that a cluster of highly shared sequence variants was a sequencing artifact. Apart from CMV serostatus, no immune exposure information was available. Presence/absence analyses assumed roughly uniform sequencing depth across donors, which may not hold.

Note on this clone: The target antigen is unknown.

Per germline, CDR1 MGHDK and CDR2 SYGVNS. The CDR3 contains 13 residues. The ends lost 4 bases at V and 6 bases at J; junction bases unmatched: 3. Primers: 60 Vbeta forward and 13 Jbeta reverse. Here immunoSEQ multiplex PCR was the method, and the copy in TCRdb shows in-frame clones only, minus some. The table lists about 140,000 clones, roughly 70% of them singletons, with less than 5% in the top ten. This cohort consisted of healthy bone marrow donors. Material for sequencing was PBMCs. The sequence derives from a man aged 60 to 69 in good health and CMV-seronegative. This chain links TRBV25-1 with TRBJ1-2; TRBD1 matches at 9 bases. CDR3 nucleotide sequence: TGTGCCAGCAGTGCCACAGGGGGCAATGGCTACACCTTC. Protein: CASSATGGNGYTF.